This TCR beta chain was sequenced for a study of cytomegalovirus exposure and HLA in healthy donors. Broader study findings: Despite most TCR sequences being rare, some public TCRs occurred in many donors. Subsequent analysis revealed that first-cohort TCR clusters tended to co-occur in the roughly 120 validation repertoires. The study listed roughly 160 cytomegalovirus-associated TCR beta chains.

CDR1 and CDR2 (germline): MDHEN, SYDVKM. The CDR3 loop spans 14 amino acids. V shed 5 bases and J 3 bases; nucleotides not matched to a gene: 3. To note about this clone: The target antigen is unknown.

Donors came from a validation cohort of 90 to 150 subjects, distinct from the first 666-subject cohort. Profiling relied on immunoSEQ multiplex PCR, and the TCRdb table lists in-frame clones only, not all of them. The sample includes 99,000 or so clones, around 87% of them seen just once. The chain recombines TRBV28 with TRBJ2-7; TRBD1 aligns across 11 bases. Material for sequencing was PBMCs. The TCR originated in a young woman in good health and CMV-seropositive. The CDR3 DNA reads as TGTGCCAGCAGTCCCGGGACAGGGGGCTACGAGCAGTACTTC. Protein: CASSPGTGGYEQYF.